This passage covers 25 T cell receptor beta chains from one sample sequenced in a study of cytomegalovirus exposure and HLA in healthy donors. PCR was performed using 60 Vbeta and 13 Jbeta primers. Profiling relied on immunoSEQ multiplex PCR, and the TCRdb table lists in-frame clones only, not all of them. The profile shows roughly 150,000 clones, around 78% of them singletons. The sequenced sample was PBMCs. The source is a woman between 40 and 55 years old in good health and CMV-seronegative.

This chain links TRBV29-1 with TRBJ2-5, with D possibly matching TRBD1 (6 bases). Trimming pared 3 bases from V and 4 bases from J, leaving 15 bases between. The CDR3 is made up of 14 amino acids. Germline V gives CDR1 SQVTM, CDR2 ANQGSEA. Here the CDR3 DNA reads TGCAGCGTTGAGGGGACACGGGGCTCAGAGACCCAGTACTTC. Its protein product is CSVEGTRGSETQYF.

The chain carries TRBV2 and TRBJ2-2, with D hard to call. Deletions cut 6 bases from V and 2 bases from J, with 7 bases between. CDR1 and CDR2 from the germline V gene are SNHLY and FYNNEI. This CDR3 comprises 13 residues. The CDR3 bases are TGTGCCAGCAGGGAGATAAACACCGGGGAGCTGTTTTTT. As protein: CASREINTGELFF.

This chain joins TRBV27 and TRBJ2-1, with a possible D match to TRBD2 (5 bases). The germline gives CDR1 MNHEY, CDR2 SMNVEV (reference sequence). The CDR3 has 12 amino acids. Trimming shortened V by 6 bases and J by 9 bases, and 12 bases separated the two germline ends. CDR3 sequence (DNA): TGTGCCAGCAGCTCGAGGGTGAGTGAGCAGTTCTTC. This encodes CASSSRVSEQFF.

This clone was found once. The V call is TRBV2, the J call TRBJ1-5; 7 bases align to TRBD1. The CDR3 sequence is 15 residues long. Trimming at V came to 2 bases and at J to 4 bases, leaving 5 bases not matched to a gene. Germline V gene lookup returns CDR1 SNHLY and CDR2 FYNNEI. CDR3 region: CASSEQGVRNQPQHF. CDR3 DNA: TGTGCCAGCAGTGAACAGGGGGTGAGGAATCAGCCCCAGCATTTT.

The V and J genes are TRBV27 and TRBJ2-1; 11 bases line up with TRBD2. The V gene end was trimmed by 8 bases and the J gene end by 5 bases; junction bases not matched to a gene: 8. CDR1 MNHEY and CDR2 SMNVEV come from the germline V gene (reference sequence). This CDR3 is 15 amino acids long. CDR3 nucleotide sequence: TGTGCCAGCCGGTTAGCGGGAGGGCCCAACAATGAGCAGTTCTTC. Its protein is CASRLAGGPNNEQFF.

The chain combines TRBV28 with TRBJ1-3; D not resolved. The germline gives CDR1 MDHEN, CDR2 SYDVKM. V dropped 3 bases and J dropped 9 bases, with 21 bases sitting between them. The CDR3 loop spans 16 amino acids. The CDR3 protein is CASSFSPGSPEGTIYF. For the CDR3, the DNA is TGTGCCAGCAGTTTCTCCCCAGGCTCCCCCGAGGGCACCATATATTTT.

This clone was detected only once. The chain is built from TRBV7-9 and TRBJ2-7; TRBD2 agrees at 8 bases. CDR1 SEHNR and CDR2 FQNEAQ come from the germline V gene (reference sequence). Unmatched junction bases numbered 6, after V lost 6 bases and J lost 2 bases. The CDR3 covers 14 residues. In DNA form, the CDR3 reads TGTGCCAGCAGTTCGACGGGACTAGCCTACGAGCAGTACTTC. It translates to CASSSTGLAYEQYF. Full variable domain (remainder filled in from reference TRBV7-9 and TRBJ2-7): DTGVSQNPRHKITKRGQNVTFRCDPISEHNRLYWYRQTLGQGPEFLTYFQNEAQLEKSRLLSDRFSAERPKGSFSTLEIQRTEQGDSAMYLCASSSTGLAYEQYFGPGTRLTVT.

The CDR3 coding sequence is TGTGCCAGTAGTCAGGACAGGGCGAGCAATCAGCCCCAGCATTTT. This gives the protein CASSQDRASNQPQHF. The chain combines TRBV19 with TRBJ1-5; 8 bases fit TRBD1. The CDR3 sequence is 15 residues long. The germline V gene has CDR1 LNHDA and CDR2 SQIVND (reference sequence). V was pared by 5 bases and J by 1 base, with 4 bases of the junction left unmatched.

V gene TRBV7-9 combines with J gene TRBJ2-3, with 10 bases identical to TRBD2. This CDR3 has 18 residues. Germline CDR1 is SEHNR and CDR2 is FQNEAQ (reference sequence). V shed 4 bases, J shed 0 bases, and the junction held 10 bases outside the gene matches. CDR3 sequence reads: CASSSLQGLAHSTDTQYF. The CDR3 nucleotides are TGTGCCAGCAGCTCTCTTCAGGGACTAGCGCATAGCACAGATACGCAGTATTTT.

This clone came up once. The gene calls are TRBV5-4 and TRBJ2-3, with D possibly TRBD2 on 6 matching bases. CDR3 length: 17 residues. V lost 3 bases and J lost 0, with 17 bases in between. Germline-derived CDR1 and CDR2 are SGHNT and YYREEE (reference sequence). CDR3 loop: CASSSPRASGSTDTQYF. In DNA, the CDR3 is TGTGCCAGCAGCTCCCCCCGAGCGAGCGGGAGCACAGATACGCAGTATTTT.

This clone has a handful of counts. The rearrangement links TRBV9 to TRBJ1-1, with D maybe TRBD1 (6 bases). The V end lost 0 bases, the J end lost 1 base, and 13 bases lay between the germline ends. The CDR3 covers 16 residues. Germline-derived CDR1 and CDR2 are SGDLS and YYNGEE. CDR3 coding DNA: TGTGCCAGCAGCGTAGTTGGGGGCAGAAGGAACACTGAAGCTTTCTTT. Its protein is CASSVVGGRRNTEAFF.

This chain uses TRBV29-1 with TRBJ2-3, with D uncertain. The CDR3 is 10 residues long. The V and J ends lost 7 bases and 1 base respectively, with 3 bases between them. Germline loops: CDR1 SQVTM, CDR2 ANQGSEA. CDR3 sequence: CSAGTDTQYF. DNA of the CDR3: TGCAGCGCCGGCACAGATACGCAGTATTTT.

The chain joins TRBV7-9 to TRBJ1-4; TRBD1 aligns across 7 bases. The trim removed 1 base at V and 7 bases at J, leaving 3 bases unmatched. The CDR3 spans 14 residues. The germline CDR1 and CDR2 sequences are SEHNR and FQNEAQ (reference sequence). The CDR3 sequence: CASSLGQGGEKLFF. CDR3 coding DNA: TGTGCCAGCAGCTTAGGACAGGGAGGTGAAAAACTGTTTTTT. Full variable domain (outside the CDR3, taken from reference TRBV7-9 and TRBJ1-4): DTGVSQNPRHKITKRGQNVTFRCDPISEHNRLYWYRQTLGQGPEFLTYFQNEAQLEKSRLLSDRFSAERPKGSFSTLEIQRTEQGDSAMYLCASSLGQGGEKLFFGSGTQLSVL.

The CDR3 spells CASGQDSPETQYF. The DNA for the CDR3 is TGTGCTAGTGGTCAAGACTCGCCAGAGACCCAGTACTTC. V usage is TRBV12-5 and J usage is TRBJ2-5; D unresolved. V dropped 5 bases and J dropped 4 bases, with 11 bases sitting between them. CDR1 LGHNT and CDR2 FRNRAP come from the germline V gene. The CDR3 loop spans 13 amino acids.

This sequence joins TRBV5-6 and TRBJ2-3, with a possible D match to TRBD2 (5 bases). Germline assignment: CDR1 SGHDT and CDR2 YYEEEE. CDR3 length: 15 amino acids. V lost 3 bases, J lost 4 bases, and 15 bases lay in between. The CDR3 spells CASSYSPTRPDTQYF. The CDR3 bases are TGTGCCAGCAGCTATTCCCCCACTAGACCAGATACGCAGTATTTT.

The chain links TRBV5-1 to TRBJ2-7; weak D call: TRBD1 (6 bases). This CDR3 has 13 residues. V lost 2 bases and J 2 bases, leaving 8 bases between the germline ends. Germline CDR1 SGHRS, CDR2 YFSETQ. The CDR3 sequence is CASSFRDTYEQYF. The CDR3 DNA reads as TGCGCCAGCAGCTTTCGGGACACCTACGAGCAGTACTTC.

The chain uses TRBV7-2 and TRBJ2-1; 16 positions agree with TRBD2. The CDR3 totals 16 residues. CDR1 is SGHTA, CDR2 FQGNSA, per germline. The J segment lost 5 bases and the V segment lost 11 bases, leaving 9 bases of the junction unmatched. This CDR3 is CAAGTSGGEGNNEQFF. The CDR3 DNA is TGTGCCGCCGGGACTAGCGGGGGGGAAGGGAACAATGAGCAGTTCTTC.

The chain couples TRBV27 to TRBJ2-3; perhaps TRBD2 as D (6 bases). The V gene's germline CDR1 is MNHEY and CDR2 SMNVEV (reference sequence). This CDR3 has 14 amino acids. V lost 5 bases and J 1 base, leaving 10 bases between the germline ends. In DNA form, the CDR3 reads TGTGCCAGCAGTGAGGGAGGCGGCACAGATACGCAGTATTTT. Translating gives CASSEGGGTDTQYF.

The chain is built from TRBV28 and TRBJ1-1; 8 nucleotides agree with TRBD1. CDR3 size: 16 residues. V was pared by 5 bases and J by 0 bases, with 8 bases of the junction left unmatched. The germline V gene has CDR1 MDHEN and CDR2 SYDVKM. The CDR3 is CASSPPGQEMNTEAFF. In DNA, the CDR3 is TGTGCCAGCAGTCCGCCGGGACAGGAGATGAACACTGAAGCTTTCTTT.

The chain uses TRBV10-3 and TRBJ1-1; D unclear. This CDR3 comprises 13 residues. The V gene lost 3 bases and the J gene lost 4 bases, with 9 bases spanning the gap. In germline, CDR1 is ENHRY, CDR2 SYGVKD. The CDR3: CAISDAGITEAFF. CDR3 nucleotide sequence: TGTGCCATCAGTGACGCCGGGATCACTGAAGCTTTCTTT.

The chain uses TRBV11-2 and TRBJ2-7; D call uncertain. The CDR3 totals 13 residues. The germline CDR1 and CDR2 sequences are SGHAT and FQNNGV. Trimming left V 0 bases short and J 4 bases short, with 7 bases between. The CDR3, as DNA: TGTGCCAGCAGCTTAGAAGGAGAGTACGAGCAGTACTTC. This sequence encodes CASSLEGEYEQYF.

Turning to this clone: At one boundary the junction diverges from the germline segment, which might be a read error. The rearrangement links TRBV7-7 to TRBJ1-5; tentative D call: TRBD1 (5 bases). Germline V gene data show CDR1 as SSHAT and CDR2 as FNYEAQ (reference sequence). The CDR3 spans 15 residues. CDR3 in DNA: TGTGCTAGCAGCTCCCCAGGGAATTTAAAACAGCCCCAGCATTTT. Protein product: CASSSPGNLKQPQHF.

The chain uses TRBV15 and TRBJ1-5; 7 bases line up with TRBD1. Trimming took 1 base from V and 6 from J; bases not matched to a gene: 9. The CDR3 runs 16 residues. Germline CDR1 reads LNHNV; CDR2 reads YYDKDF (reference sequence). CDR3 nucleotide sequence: TGTGCCACCAGCAGAGGGGGGTCAGGGGGGAGTCAGCCCCAGCATTTT. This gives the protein CATSRGGSGGSQPQHF.

The CDR3 loop is CASSKVGGPDYEQYF. Written as DNA, the CDR3 is TGTGCCAGCAGCAAAGTTGGCGGGCCTGATTACGAGCAGTACTTC. This chain uses TRBV21-1 with TRBJ2-7; no check of the table's D call, TRBD2, against the DNA was made. TRBV21-1 is labeled a pseudogene. The CDR3 runs 15 residues.

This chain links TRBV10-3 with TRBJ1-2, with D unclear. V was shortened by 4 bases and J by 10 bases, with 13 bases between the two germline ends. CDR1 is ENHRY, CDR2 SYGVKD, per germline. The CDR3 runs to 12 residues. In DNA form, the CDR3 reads TGTGCCATCAGTGGGGAGGGTGAAGACTACACCTTC. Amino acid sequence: CAISGEGEDYTF.